A selection of T cell receptor beta chains follows, all from one sample in a study of T cells in Graves' hyperthyroidism and ophthalmopathy. TCRdb re-derived calls from the multiplex PCR reads in MiXCR, one entry per CDR3 protein. Of some 490,000 distinct CDR3 sequences in the sample, about 20% were seen once. The sample comprised blood. The receptors were gathered from a woman aged 70-85 years with Graves' ophthalmopathy. Each CDR3 is given with its conserved first and last residue. A D gene is named only where the DNA matches it firmly. Clone size is shown for a subset of rows, as once, few, many or a class of expanded clone.

D | J | size | V | CDR3 | DNA
. | TRBJ2-5 | few | TRBV7-3 | CASSRGLLETQYF | TGTGCCAGCAGCCGAGGTCTACTGGAGACCCAGTACTTC
. | TRBJ2-2 | . | TRBV24-1 | CATSDRVTGELFF | TGTGCCACCAGTGATAGGGTCACCGGGGAGCTGTTTTTT
. | TRBJ1-1 | many | TRBV18 | CASSPQGQGLTEAFF | TGTGCCAGCTCACCACAGGGCCAGGGTTTAACTGAAGCTTTCTTT
. | TRBJ2-2 | many | TRBV5-1 | CASSLAGSTGELFF | TGCGCCAGCAGCTTGGCCGGGAGCACCGGGGAGCTGTTTTTT
. | TRBJ1-1 | many | TRBV28 | CASSNTGPNTEAFF | TGTGCCAGCAGCAACACAGGGCCGAACACTGAAGCTTTCTTT
. | TRBJ2-2 | . | TRBV24-1 | CATSDLQGNTGELFF | TGTGCCACCAGTGATTTGCAGGGAAACACCGGGGAGCTGTTTTTT
. | TRBJ1-6 | . | TRBV5-5 | CASSENEVISPLHF | TGTGCCAGCAGCGAGAATGAAGTGATTTCACCCCTCCACTTT
TRBD2 | TRBJ2-1 | few | TRBV9 | CASSTGAGSARVEQFF | TGTGCCAGCAGCACAGGAGCGGGATCCGCACGTGTTGAGCAGTTCTTC
TRBD2 | TRBJ2-2 | . | TRBV20-1 | CSARRTSGGELFF | TGCAGTGCTCGGCGAACTAGCGGCGGGGAGCTGTTTTTT
. | TRBJ1-2 | many | TRBV6-6 | CASSYSISYGYTF | TGTGCCAGCAGTTACTCGATCAGCTATGGCTACACCTTC
. | TRBJ1-1 | many | TRBV7-2 | CASSLNGQLSTEAFF | TGTGCCAGCAGCTTAAATGGACAGCTTTCCACTGAAGCTTTCTTT
. | TRBJ1-2 | . | TRBV30 | CAWSVTRVGYTF | TGTGCCTGGAGTGTCACCAGGGTAGGCTACACCTTC
. | TRBJ1-1 | many | TRBV2 | CASKVSNTEAFF | TGTGCCAGCAAGGTTAGCAACACTGAAGCTTTCTTT
. | TRBJ2-7 | . | TRBV15 | CATSRELRSGEQYF | TGTGCCACCAGCAGAGAGTTGCGGTCGGGCGAGCAGTACTTC
. | TRBJ1-2 | . | TRBV19 | CASSTGPQGYGYTF | TGTGCCAGTAGTACCGGACCACAGGGTTATGGCTACACCTTC
. | TRBJ2-7 | many | TRBV28 | CASTYTDGGKQYF | TGTGCCAGCACCTATACAGATGGGGGAAAGCAGTACTTC
. | TRBJ1-2 | few | TRBV3-1 | CASSQGTSSLGGFDGYTF | TGTGCCAGCAGCCAAGGAACATCGTCCTTGGGGGGATTCGATGGCTACACCTTC